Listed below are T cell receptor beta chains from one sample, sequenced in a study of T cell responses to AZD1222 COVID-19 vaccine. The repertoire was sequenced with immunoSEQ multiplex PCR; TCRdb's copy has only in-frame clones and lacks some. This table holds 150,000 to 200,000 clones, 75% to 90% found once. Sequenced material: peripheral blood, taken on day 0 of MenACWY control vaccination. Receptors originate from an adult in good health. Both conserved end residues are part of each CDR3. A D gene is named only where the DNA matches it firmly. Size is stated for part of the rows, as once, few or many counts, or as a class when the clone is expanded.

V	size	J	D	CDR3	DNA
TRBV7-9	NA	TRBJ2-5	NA	CASSLVGNYQETQYF	TGTGCCAGCAGCTTAGTCGGGAACTACCAAGAGACCCAGTACTTC
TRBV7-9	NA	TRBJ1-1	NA	CASSLEGDGTEAFF	TGTGCCAGCAGTCTAGAGGGGGACGGGACTGAAGCTTTCTTT
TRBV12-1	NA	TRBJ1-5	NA	CASPGGGRDQPQHF	TGTGCCAGTCCCGGGGGGGGGCGCGATCAGCCCCAGCATTTT
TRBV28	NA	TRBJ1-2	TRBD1	CASSFGTGPSNYGYTF	TGTGCCAGCAGTTTCGGGACAGGTCCCTCTAACTATGGCTACACCTTC
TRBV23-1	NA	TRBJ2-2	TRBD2	CASSQSGGRNTGELFF	TGCGCCAGCAGTCAATCGGGAGGGAGGAACACCGGGGAGCTGTTTTTT
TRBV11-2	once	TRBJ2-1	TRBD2	CASSSGTSGREQFF	TGTGCCAGCAGCTCAGGGACTAGCGGGAGGGAGCAGTTCTTC
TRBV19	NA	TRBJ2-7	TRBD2	CASSKTGTSGSYEQYF	TGTGCCAGTAGTAAAACCGGGACTAGCGGGTCCTACGAGCAGTACTTC
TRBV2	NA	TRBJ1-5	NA	CASSVGGLNQPQHF	TGTGCCAGCAGTGTGGGGGGTTTGAATCAGCCCCAGCATTTT
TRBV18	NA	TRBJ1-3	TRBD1	CASSPIRGTGNTIYF	TGTGCCAGCTCACCCATCAGGGGGACAGGAAACACCATATATTTT
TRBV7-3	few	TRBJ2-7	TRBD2	CASGVAGADEQYF	TGTGCCAGCGGAGTAGCGGGAGCGGACGAGCAGTACTTC
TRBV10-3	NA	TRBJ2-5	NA	CAISGAGGVDQETQYF	TGTGCCATCAGTGGCGCCGGCGGGGTGGACCAAGAGACCCAGTACTTC
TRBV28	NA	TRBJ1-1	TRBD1	CASSDDRASEAFF	TGTGCCAGCAGTGATGACAGGGCCTCTGAAGCTTTCTTT
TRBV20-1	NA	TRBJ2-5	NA	CSAPGTQYF	TGCAGTGCTCCGGGGACCCAGTACTTC
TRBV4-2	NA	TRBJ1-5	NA	CASSQDFGSNQPQHF	TGTGCCAGCAGCCAAGATTTTGGTAGCAATCAGCCCCAGCATTTT
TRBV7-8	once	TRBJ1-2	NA	CASSFEVSYGYTF	TGTGCCAGCAGCTTCGAGGTCTCCTATGGCTACACCTTC
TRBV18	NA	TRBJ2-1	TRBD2	CASSPLAGGHNEQFF	TGTGCCAGCTCGCCTCTAGCGGGAGGGCACAATGAGCAGTTCTTC
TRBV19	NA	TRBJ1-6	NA	CASSIVAGAGGPLHF	TGTGCCAGTAGTATAGTGGCCGGGGCCGGGGGGCCCCTCCACTTT
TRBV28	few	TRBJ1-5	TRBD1	CASSKIQGGGQPQHF	TGTGCCAGCAGTAAGATACAGGGGGGTGGCCAGCCCCAGCATTTT
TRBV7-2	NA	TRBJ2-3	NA	CASTEQAGTDTQYF	TGTGCCAGCACAGAACAGGCGGGCACAGATACGCAGTATTTT
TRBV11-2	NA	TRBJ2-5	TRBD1	CASSLGTGPQETQYF	TGTGCCAGCAGCTTAGGGACAGGGCCCCAAGAGACCCAGTACTTC
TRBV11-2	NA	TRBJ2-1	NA	CASSLAYGYRPKGSNEQFF	TGTGCCAGCAGCTTAGCTTACGGGTATCGGCCCAAGGGGTCCAATGAGCAGTTCTTC
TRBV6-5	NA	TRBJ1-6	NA	CASSSQGLHNSPLHF	TGTGCCAGCAGTTCGCAGGGATTGCATAATTCACCCCTCCACTTT
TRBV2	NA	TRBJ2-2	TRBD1	CASRAQGQGGELFF	TGTGCCAGCAGGGCACAGGGGCAAGGCGGGGAGCTGTTTTTT
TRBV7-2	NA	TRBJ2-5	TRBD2	CASSLGTSELQETQYF	TGTGCCAGCAGCTTAGGGACTAGCGAGTTACAAGAGACCCAGTACTTC
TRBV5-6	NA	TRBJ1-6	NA	CASSLGQSLYSPLHF	TGTGCCAGCAGCTTGGGACAGTCCCTTTATTCACCCCTCCACTTT
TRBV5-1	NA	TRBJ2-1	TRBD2	CASSPGLAGFNEQFF	TGCGCCAGCAGCCCCGGGTTAGCGGGATTTAATGAGCAGTTCTTC
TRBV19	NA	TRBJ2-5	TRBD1	CASSTNRGTGETQYF	TGTGCCAGTAGTACGAACAGGGGGACGGGAGAGACCCAGTACTTC
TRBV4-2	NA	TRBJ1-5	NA	CASSQDHLNQPQHF	TGTGCCAGCAGCCAAGATCACCTTAATCAGCCCCAGCATTTT
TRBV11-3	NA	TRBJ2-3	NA	CASSPTGPTDTQYF	TGTGCCAGCAGCCCGACTGGGCCGACAGATACGCAGTATTTT
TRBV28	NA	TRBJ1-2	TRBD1	CASSRRDRGGYTF	TGTGCCAGCAGCCGCCGGGACAGGGGTGGCTACACCTTC
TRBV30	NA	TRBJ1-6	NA	CAWEGHYNSPLHF	TGTGCCTGGGAGGGACACTACAATTCACCCCTCCACTTT
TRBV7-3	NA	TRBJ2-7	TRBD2	CAKRGYEQYF	TGTGCCAAGCGGGGCTACGAGCAGTACTTC